A selection of T cell receptor beta chains follows, all from one sample in a study of cytomegalovirus exposure and HLA in healthy donors. Profiling relied on immunoSEQ multiplex PCR, and the TCRdb table lists in-frame clones only, not all of them. The sample includes about 150,000 clones, 65% to 85% seen only once; the top ten take 1% to 1.5%. The sequenced material came from PBMCs. Every receptor here comes from a man aged 50-60 years in good health and CMV-seropositive. Each CDR3 is given with its conserved first and last residue. A D gene is named only where the DNA matches it firmly. Size values are once, few and many counts, or a class for expanded clones, and some rows have none.

J gene: TRBJ2-2
D gene: TRBD1
clone size: -
V gene: TRBV2
CDR3 DNA: TGTGCCAGCAGTTACAGGGGGCCGAACACCGGGGAGCTGTTTTTT
CDR3 protein: CASSYRGPNTGELFF

J gene: TRBJ1-2
D gene: TRBD1
clone size: -
V gene: TRBV7-2
CDR3 DNA: TGTGCCAGCAGCTTGGACAGGGAGAACTATGGCTACACCTTC
CDR3 protein: CASSLDRENYGYTF

J gene: TRBJ2-7
D gene: -
clone size: -
V gene: TRBV5-1
CDR3 DNA: TGCGCCAGCAGCTTGAGGAGGCCCTCCTACGAGCAGTACTTC
CDR3 protein: CASSLRRPSYEQYF

J gene: TRBJ1-5
D gene: TRBD1
clone size: -
V gene: TRBV5-6
CDR3 DNA: TGTGCCAGCAGCTTCGAGGGACAGAGCAATCAGCCCCAGCATTTT
CDR3 protein: CASSFEGQSNQPQHF

J gene: TRBJ2-7
D gene: TRBD2
clone size: -
V gene: TRBV4-2
CDR3 DNA: TGTGCCAGCAGCCAAGAAGTATCGCTAGCGGACGTCTCCTACGAGCAGTACTTC
CDR3 protein: CASSQEVSLADVSYEQYF

J gene: TRBJ2-3
D gene: TRBD2
clone size: once
V gene: TRBV9
CDR3 DNA: TGTGCCAGCAGCGTCTCTGACGCGGCGGGGGGGCGGAAAGATACGCAGTATTTT
CDR3 protein: CASSVSDAAGGRKDTQYF

J gene: TRBJ2-2
D gene: TRBD1
clone size: -
V gene: TRBV5-4
CDR3 DNA: TGTGCCAGCAGCTTTACCGGGACAGGGGGACCCGGGGAGCTGTTTTTT
CDR3 protein: CASSFTGTGGPGELFF

J gene: TRBJ2-7
D gene: -
clone size: -
V gene: TRBV11-2
CDR3 DNA: TGTGCCAGCAGCTCATTTACAGGGTTCAACGAGCAGTACTTC
CDR3 protein: CASSSFTGFNEQYF

J gene: TRBJ2-7
D gene: TRBD1
clone size: -
V gene: TRBV6-5
CDR3 DNA: TGTGCCAGCAGTTACGGAGGGACAGGGGGCAGCGAGCAGTACTTC
CDR3 protein: CASSYGGTGGSEQYF

J gene: TRBJ2-3
D gene: TRBD2
clone size: -
V gene: TRBV5-1
CDR3 DNA: TGCGCCAGCAGCAAGACTAGCGGGAGCCCCGATACGCAGTATTTT
CDR3 protein: CASSKTSGSPDTQYF

J gene: TRBJ1-3
D gene: -
clone size: -
V gene: TRBV12-2
CDR3 DNA: TGTGCAAGTCGCTTAGGGCTTCGCCCCCTTCGGGTGACCTCTGGAAACACCATATATTTT
CDR3 protein: CASRLGLRPLRVTSGNTIYF

J gene: TRBJ2-3
D gene: -
clone size: -
V gene: TRBV13
CDR3 DNA: TGTGCCAGCAGCTTAGCTGGGGCGGAGACCGCAGATACGCAGTATTTT
CDR3 protein: CASSLAGAETADTQYF

J gene: TRBJ2-1
D gene: TRBD2
clone size: -
V gene: TRBV9
CDR3 DNA: TGTGCCAGCAGCGTAGGCGGGAGGGCCGGAGATGAGCAGTTCTTC
CDR3 protein: CASSVGGRAGDEQFF

J gene: TRBJ2-3
D gene: -
clone size: -
V gene: TRBV27
CDR3 DNA: TGTGCCAGCAGCCCTGGGGCTAGCGCCACAGATACGCAGTATTTT
CDR3 protein: CASSPGASATDTQYF

J gene: TRBJ1-3
D gene: -
clone size: -
V gene: TRBV25-1
CDR3 DNA: TGTGCCAGCAGTGAATCCGCGGGACGGATTTCTGGAAACACCATATATTTT
CDR3 protein: CASSESAGRISGNTIYF

J gene: TRBJ1-1
D gene: -
clone size: once
V gene: TRBV4-1
CDR3 DNA: TGCGCCAGCAGCAGGCCACAGGGTACCGAAGCTTTCTTT
CDR3 protein: CASSRPQGTEAFF

J gene: TRBJ1-1
D gene: -
clone size: -
V gene: TRBV4-2
CDR3 DNA: TGTGCCAGCAGCCAAGAGGGGGGGGGTAGCCGGAGCACTGAAGCTTTCTTT
CDR3 protein: CASSQEGGGSRSTEAFF

J gene: TRBJ1-5
D gene: -
clone size: -
V gene: TRBV2
CDR3 DNA: TGTGCCAGCACCCGGGGGGAGGGCAATCAGCCCCAGCATTTT
CDR3 protein: CASTRGEGNQPQHF

J gene: TRBJ2-3
D gene: -
clone size: -
V gene: TRBV18
CDR3 DNA: TGTGCCAGCTCACCACTCCCAGGAACTAGCACAGATACGCAGTATTTT
CDR3 protein: CASSPLPGTSTDTQYF

J gene: TRBJ2-1
D gene: TRBD2
clone size: -
V gene: TRBV28
CDR3 DNA: TGTGCCAGCAGCCTCGTGGTCCTAGCGGGAGGGCCGGGCAATGAGCAGTTCTTC
CDR3 protein: CASSLVVLAGGPGNEQFF

J gene: TRBJ1-6
D gene: -
clone size: once
V gene: TRBV30
CDR3 DNA: TGTGCCTGGAGTGTGGGGAGCTCCTATAATTCACCCCTCCACTTT
CDR3 protein: CAWSVGSSYNSPLHF

J gene: TRBJ1-5
D gene: -
clone size: -
V gene: TRBV2
CDR3 DNA: TGTGCCAGCAGTGAAGCGACGGGAACTCAGCCCCAGCATTTT
CDR3 protein: CASSEATGTQPQHF

J gene: TRBJ2-7
D gene: -
clone size: -
V gene: TRBV7-9
CDR3 DNA: TGTGCCAGCAGCTCCCGTACTATGAGCGAGCAGTACTTC
CDR3 protein: CASSSRTMSEQYF

J gene: TRBJ2-6
D gene: -
clone size: -
V gene: TRBV6-1
CDR3 DNA: TGTGCCAGCAGACAGGATTTCTCTGGGGCCAACGTCCTGACTTTC
CDR3 protein: CASRQDFSGANVLTF

J gene: TRBJ2-5
D gene: TRBD2
clone size: -
V gene: TRBV7-8
CDR3 DNA: TGTGCCAGCAGCCCCCGGGTGGCGGGGGGCGGTGGAGAGACCCAGTACTTC
CDR3 protein: CASSPRVAGGGGETQYF

J gene: TRBJ2-7
D gene: TRBD1
clone size: once
V gene: TRBV4-2
CDR3 DNA: TGTGCCAGCAGCCCGAGGGACAGGGAGGGGTACGAGCAGTACTTC
CDR3 protein: CASSPRDREGYEQYF

J gene: TRBJ1-5
D gene: -
clone size: -
V gene: TRBV5-1
CDR3 DNA: TGCGCCAGCAGCTTGGAGGCAGGGTGGCAGCCCCAGCATTTT
CDR3 protein: CASSLEAGWQPQHF

J gene: TRBJ2-7
D gene: -
clone size: -
V gene: TRBV5-1
CDR3 DNA: TGCGCCAGCAGCTCCCTAGGACAGCCGGAGCGGCACGAGCAGTACTTC
CDR3 protein: CASSSLGQPERHEQYF

J gene: TRBJ1-1
D gene: -
clone size: -
V gene: TRBV27
CDR3 DNA: TGTGCCAGCAGTTTGGGGGGGTTTGCTGAAGCTTTCTTT
CDR3 protein: CASSLGGFAEAFF

J gene: TRBJ2-2
D gene: -
clone size: few
V gene: TRBV5-4
CDR3 DNA: TGTGCCAGCAGCTTGCGGGGTAACGGGGAGCTGTTTTTT
CDR3 protein: CASSLRGNGELFF

J gene: TRBJ1-4
D gene: -
clone size: -
V gene: TRBV27
CDR3 DNA: TGTGCCAGCAGTTCCCAACAACTGGAGGGGACAACTAATGAAAAACTGTTTTTT
CDR3 protein: CASSSQQLEGTTNEKLFF

J gene: TRBJ1-2
D gene: -
clone size: -
V gene: TRBV29-1
CDR3 DNA: TGCAGCGTTGAACCCCTCAGGGCGAGGTTAGGCTACACCTTC
CDR3 protein: CSVEPLRARLGYTF

J gene: TRBJ2-7
D gene: TRBD1
clone size: -
V gene: TRBV4-3
CDR3 DNA: TGCGCCAGCAGCCAAGAGAACAGGGGGCCCTACGAGCAGTACTTC
CDR3 protein: CASSQENRGPYEQYF

J gene: TRBJ2-7
D gene: -
clone size: -
V gene: TRBV5-8
CDR3 DNA: TGTGCCAGCAGCTTGGTCCGAACTAGTCCCTACGAGCAGTACTTC
CDR3 protein: CASSLVRTSPYEQYF

J gene: TRBJ1-5
D gene: TRBD1
clone size: -
V gene: TRBV7-6
CDR3 DNA: TGTGCCAGCAGCCCCGGACAGGGTAGCCAGCCCCAGCATTTT
CDR3 protein: CASSPGQGSQPQHF

J gene: TRBJ2-7
D gene: -
clone size: once
V gene: TRBV6-6
CDR3 DNA: TGTGCCAGCAGTTACGGAGACTACACGCAGTCCTACGAGCAGTACTTC
CDR3 protein: CASSYGDYTQSYEQYF

J gene: TRBJ2-3
D gene: -
clone size: -
V gene: TRBV30
CDR3 DNA: TGTGCCTGGAGTGTACTCGCCGGGGTTCGATTTAGCACAGATACGCAGTATTTT
CDR3 protein: CAWSVLAGVRFSTDTQYF

J gene: TRBJ1-5
D gene: TRBD1
clone size: -
V gene: TRBV9
CDR3 DNA: TGTGCCAGGACAGGGTTTGATCAGCCCCAGCATTTT
CDR3 protein: CARTGFDQPQHF

J gene: TRBJ2-7
D gene: TRBD1
clone size: -
V gene: TRBV4-1
CDR3 DNA: TGCGCCAGCAGCCAAGAGGACAGGAAGATCAACGAGCAGTACTTC
CDR3 protein: CASSQEDRKINEQYF

J gene: TRBJ1-5
D gene: -
clone size: -
V gene: TRBV2
CDR3 DNA: TGTGCCAGCAGTGATATGGGGGCGCGGAATCAGCCCCAGCATTTT
CDR3 protein: CASSDMGARNQPQHF

J gene: TRBJ2-7
D gene: -
clone size: -
V gene: TRBV7-2
CDR3 DNA: TGTGCCAGCAGCCGGGACACTTACTCCTACGAGCAGTACTTC
CDR3 protein: CASSRDTYSYEQYF

J gene: TRBJ2-7
D gene: TRBD2
clone size: -
V gene: TRBV27
CDR3 DNA: TGTGCCAGCAGTCTTGTCCCGGGACTAGCGGGAGTGCCTCACTTC
CDR3 protein: CASSLVPGLAGVPHF